The 30 T cell receptor beta chains below come from one sample, sequenced in a study of identical twins. TCRdb redid the calling of the 5' RACE reads with MiXCR, one entry per CDR3 protein. The sample consists of 450,000 to 650,000 distinct CDR3 sequences, roughly 15% of them appearing once. These data are also associated with another study on yellow fever vaccine responses in identical twins.

The sequencing input was CD4+ T cells sorted from blood. The receptors shown here come from a woman under 30 in good health.

The chain recombines TRBV20-1 with TRBJ2-7; tentatively, D is TRBD1 (5 bases). CDR3 length: 13 amino acids. V was pared by 3 bases and J by 3 bases, with 12 bases between. CDR1 and CDR2 (germline): DFQATT, SNEGSKA (reference sequence). The CDR3 here is CSARGQGHYEQYF. The DNA for the CDR3 is TGCAGTGCTAGGGGTCAGGGCCACTACGAGCAGTACTTC.

This clonotype was counted only a few times. V gene TRBV7-2 combines with J gene TRBJ1-6, with 7 bases identical to TRBD1. Unmatched junction bases numbered 8, after V lost 5 bases and J lost 10 bases. The CDR3 loop spans 14 amino acids. Germline V gives CDR1 SGHTA, CDR2 FQGNSA. This chain's CDR3 is CASSTGQAGSPLHF. CDR3 DNA: TGTGCCAGCAGCACCGGACAGGCAGGCTCACCCCTCCACTTT.

The genes are TRBV27 and TRBJ1-5; D is perhaps TRBD1 (5 bases). The CDR3 is 13 amino acids. CDR1 and CDR2 from the germline V gene are MNHEY and SMNVEV (reference sequence). The CDR3 is CIPTVNRNQPQHF. DNA of the CDR3: TGTATCCCGACAGTTAATCGCAATCAGCCCCAGCATTTT.

The rearrangement links TRBV2 to TRBJ2-1; D possibly uses TRBD1 or TRBD2 (5 bases each). This CDR3 region has 14 residues. Looked up from germline, CDR1 is SNHLY and CDR2 is FYNNEI. With 2 bases removed from V and 9 bases from J, the gap between germline ends came to 14 bases. This CDR3 is CASSEPGAGSEQFF. The CDR3 nucleotides read TGTGCCAGCAGTGAACCCGGGGCAGGTAGTGAGCAGTTCTTC.

This clonotype has just a few counts. This chain joins TRBV28 and TRBJ1-2; the D is unclear. The CDR3 is 13 residues long. Germline V gene data show CDR1 as MDHEN and CDR2 as SYDVKM. With 8 bases removed from V and 0 bases from J, the gap between germline ends came to 10 bases. The CDR3 DNA sequence: TGTGCCAGCCGGTCCACCCCTAACTATGGCTACACCTTC. It specifies CASRSTPNYGYTF.

The chain uses TRBV5-1 and TRBJ2-1, with 11 bases fitting TRBD1. Germline trimming cut 4 bases from V and 7 bases from J; bases unmatched to any gene: 4. In germline, CDR1 is SGHRS, CDR2 YFSETQ. The CDR3 is 14 residues long. The CDR3 spells CASSIWDRGNEQFF. CDR3 sequence (DNA): TGCGCCAGCAGCATATGGGACAGGGGGAATGAGCAGTTCTTC.

The chain carries TRBV5-1 and TRBJ2-2; D is perhaps TRBD1 or TRBD2 (5 bases each). This CDR3 comprises 15 residues. The V end lost 0 bases, the J end lost 6 bases, and 12 bases lay between the germline ends. Germline V CDR1 and CDR2: SGHRS, YFSETQ. For the CDR3, the DNA is TGCGCCAGCAGCTTGGAGGCCGGGGCGGCCGGGGAGCTGTTTTTT. It specifies CASSLEAGAAGELFF.

The V gene is TRBV11-2, the J gene TRBJ2-1; TRBD2 matches 7 bases. J was trimmed by 9 bases and V by 5 bases; bases with no gene match: 7. The CDR3 sequence is 13 residues long. In germline, CDR1 is SGHAT, CDR2 FQNNGV. This CDR3 is CASSSRDYLEQFF. The CDR3 DNA reads as TGTGCCAGCAGCAGCCGGGACTATCTTGAGCAGTTCTTC.

The rearrangement joins TRBV3-1 to TRBJ2-1; D gene uncertain. CDR3 length: 14 residues. Germline V lookup: CDR1 LGHDT, CDR2 YNNKEL (reference sequence). Trimming cost V 0 bases and J 7 bases, with 10 bases left between them. Written as DNA, the CDR3 is TGTGCCAGCAGCCAAGATACCTACGGGAATGAGCAGTTCTTC. Protein product: CASSQDTYGNEQFF.

The J gene is TRBJ2-7, the V gene TRBV21-1. TRBV21-1 is recorded as a pseudogene. The CDR3 consists of 11 residues. Here the CDR3 reads CASSDIYEQYV. CDR3 DNA sequence: TGTGCCAGCAGTGATATCTACGAGCAGTACGTC.

This clonotype was seen a handful of times. The chain links TRBV11-2 to TRBJ2-5; no definite D call. The CDR3 covers 13 residues. Deletions cut 1 base from V and 5 bases from J, with 8 bases between. Germline V gene sequence: CDR1 SGHAT, CDR2 FQNNGV. The CDR3: CASSLARYETQYF. The DNA for the CDR3 is TGTGCCAGCAGCTTAGCTCGGTACGAGACCCAGTACTTC.

J is TRBJ2-2 and V is TRBV29-1, with unresolved D. The CDR3 loop spans 11 amino acids. The germline V gene has CDR1 SQVTM and CDR2 ANQGSEA. Trimming pared 6 bases from V and 6 bases from J, leaving 8 bases between. For the CDR3, the DNA is TGCAGCGTGGTGGCGGCCGGGGAGCTGTTTTTT. Protein sequence: CSVVAAGELFF.

The chain recombines TRBV5-1 with TRBJ1-1; the match to TRBD1 covers 10 bases. With V trimmed by 10 bases and J by 4 bases, 13 bases remained unmatched. CDR1 and CDR2 (germline): SGHRS, YFSETQ. The CDR3 sequence is 15 residues long. The CDR3 here is CASSGTGVSGTEAFF. The CDR3 DNA follows: TGCGCCTCCTCCGGGACAGGGGTGAGCGGCACTGAAGCTTTCTTT.

This sequence joins TRBV29-1 and TRBJ2-7; 8 nucleotides match TRBD2. V lost 7 bases and J lost 0; bases outside the gene matches: 14. CDR1 is SQVTM, CDR2 ANQGSEA, per germline. The length of the CDR3 is 16 residues. The CDR3 here is CSAGGAIAGLSYEQYF. The CDR3 DNA follows: TGCAGCGCCGGGGGGGCAATAGCGGGCCTCTCCTACGAGCAGTACTTC.

V and J are TRBV7-9 and TRBJ2-1; no firm D call. Germline V lookup: CDR1 SEHNR, CDR2 FQNEAQ (reference sequence). V was trimmed by 1 base and J by 5 bases, leaving 9 bases between them. The CDR3 loop spans 14 amino acids. CDR3 loop: CASSLVAENNEQFF. The CDR3 bases are TGTGCCAGCAGCTTAGTAGCCGAGAACAATGAGCAGTTCTTC.

This clonotype showed up just a few times. The chain has TRBV10-3 and TRBJ1-1; no firm D call. Germline loops: CDR1 ENHRY, CDR2 SYGVKD. This CDR3 spans 11 amino acids. Trimming stripped 3 bases from V and 5 bases from J, with 4 bases between. The CDR3 region is CAISDTTEAFF. CDR3 nucleotide sequence: TGTGCCATCAGTGACACTACTGAAGCTTTCTTT.

This clonotype was detected ten times or more. The chain combines TRBV7-3 with TRBJ2-2; D gene uncertain. Germline lookup yields CDR1 SGHTA and CDR2 FQGTGA. The CDR3 runs 16 residues. Between the trimmed V and J ends, which lost 0 bases and 1 base, there was a span of 9 bases. This chain's CDR3 is CASSLTYTRNTGELFF. CDR3 in DNA: TGTGCCAGCAGCTTAACGTACACGCGGAACACCGGGGAGCTGTTTTTT.

The CDR3 bases are TGCGCCAGCAGCCAAGATCTATGGATGGGAACTGAAGCTTTCTTT. Translated, it gives CASSQDLWMGTEAFF. The chain combines TRBV4-1 with TRBJ1-1; D is unclear. V lost 0 bases to trimming and J lost 5 bases, with 13 bases between them. Germline V gene lookup returns CDR1 MGHRA and CDR2 YSYEKL. CDR3 length: 15 residues.

The rearrangement links TRBV29-1 to TRBJ1-2; D may be TRBD1 (6 bases). The ends were cut back, 6 bases at V and 6 bases at J, with 11 bases in the middle. The CDR3 sequence is 11 residues long. Germline V gene data show CDR1 as SQVTM and CDR2 as ANQGSEA. The CDR3: CSVQQGDGYTF. The CDR3 region has the DNA TGCAGCGTCCAACAGGGAGATGGCTACACCTTC.

This clonotype was seen at least ten times. The chain has TRBV11-2 and TRBJ1-6; D not resolved. The CDR3 is 15 residues long. The germline V gene encodes CDR1 SGHAT and CDR2 FQNNGV. V was cut by 0 bases and J by 7 bases, with 10 bases left in between. This CDR3 reads CASSLEHPENSPLHF. CDR3 sequence (DNA): TGTGCCAGCAGCTTAGAACATCCGGAGAATTCACCCCTCCACTTT. The complete variable domain, with remaining parts taken from reference TRBV11-2 and TRBJ1-6, reads EAGVAQSPRYKIIEKRQSVAFWCNPISGHATLYWYQQILGQGPKLLIQFQNNGVVDDSQLPKDRFSAERLKGVDSTLKIQPAKLEDSAVYLCASSLEHPENSPLHFGNGTRLTVT.

The CDR3 region is CASSQEAGGAQYF. The CDR3 nucleotides are TGTGCCAGCAGCCAGGAAGCGGGGGGGGCGCAGTATTTT. The V and J genes are TRBV4-2 and TRBJ2-3; TRBD2 agrees at 10 bases. Germline V lookup: CDR1 LGHNA, CDR2 YNFKEQ. J was trimmed by 10 bases and V by 3 bases; bases with no gene match: 4. The length of the CDR3 is 13 residues.

This CDR3 is CASSGGGGEDTQYF. In DNA form, the CDR3 reads TGCGCCAGCAGCGGGGGCGGAGGGGAGGATACGCAGTATTTT. The chain recombines TRBV5-1 with TRBJ2-3; D possibly matches TRBD1 or TRBD2 (6 bases each). V shed 4 bases and J shed 6 bases, with 15 bases lying between them. The V gene's germline CDR1 is SGHRS and CDR2 YFSETQ. This CDR3 comprises 14 residues.

This clonotype was seen more than once but under ten times. The genes are TRBV4-1 and TRBJ2-1, with D perhaps assigned TRBD1 or TRBD2 (5 bases each). This CDR3 region has 16 residues. Germline CDR1 MGHRA, CDR2 YSYEKL. Trimming shortened V by 1 base and J by 4 bases, and 14 bases separated the two germline ends. This CDR3 is CASSQVGREGYNEQFF. The DNA for the CDR3 is TGCGCCAGCAGCCAAGTGGGGCGAGAGGGATACAATGAGCAGTTCTTC.

This clonotype was observed a few times. The rearrangement links TRBV7-8 to TRBJ2-2; 7 nucleotides match TRBD1. In germline, CDR1 is SGHVS, CDR2 FQNEAQ. The CDR3 is 15 amino acids. The junction had 7 bases not matched to a gene; V was cut back by 5 bases and J by 4 bases. The CDR3 sequence is CASSRQGVSTGELFF. The CDR3 DNA is TGTGCCAGCAGCAGACAGGGAGTGAGCACCGGGGAGCTGTTTTTT.

This clonotype was observed a handful of times. The rearrangement joins TRBV28 to TRBJ2-4, with 14 bases lining up with TRBD2. The length of the CDR3 is 18 residues. Germline CDR1 and CDR2: MDHEN and SYDVKM. V gave up 2 bases and J gave up 3 bases; unmatched junction bases: 6. CDR3 DNA sequence: TGTGCCAGCAGTTTACGACTAGCGGGAGGGCCTGGCAAAAACATTCAGTACTTC. This gives the protein CASSLRLAGGPGKNIQYF.

This clonotype appeared many times. The chain links TRBV7-9 to TRBJ1-1, with TRBD1 matching 7 bases. Per the germline V gene, CDR1 is SEHNR and CDR2 is FQNEAQ (reference sequence). V was clipped by 1 base and J by 5 bases; unmatched bases: 13. CDR3 size: 17 residues. CDR3 sequence: CASSLGAGGMSGTEAFF. Here the CDR3 DNA reads TGTGCCAGCAGCTTAGGGGCAGGGGGGATGTCGGGGACTGAAGCTTTCTTT.

J is TRBJ2-1 and V is TRBV7-9, with TRBD2 matching over 9 bases. The germline gives CDR1 SEHNR, CDR2 FQNEAQ (reference sequence). The V segment lost 0 bases and the J segment 9 bases; nucleotides outside the gene matches: 12. The CDR3 has 17 amino acids. The CDR3 DNA reads as TGTGCCAGCAGCTTAGCCCCCTTCGGCGGGAGGGCCTTTGAGCAGTTCTTC. It yields the protein CASSLAPFGGRAFEQFF.

Only a few counts were recorded for this clonotype. This chain links TRBV29-1 with TRBJ1-2; maybe TRBD1 (5 bases). V lost 0 bases and J 7 bases, leaving 9 bases between the germline ends. CDR1 and CDR2 (germline): SQVTM, ANQGSEA. This CDR3 contains 12 residues. The CDR3 loop reads CSVEDSGFGYTF. In DNA form, the CDR3 reads TGCAGCGTTGAAGATTCAGGGTTTGGCTACACCTTC.

The sample holds a few counts of this clonotype. The gene calls are TRBV20-1 and TRBJ2-1, with 9 bases matching TRBD2. This CDR3 is built from 17 residues. After removal of 6 bases from V and 1 base from J, the junction contained 13 bases not matched to a gene. In germline, CDR1 is DFQATT, CDR2 SNEGSKA (reference sequence). CDR3 DNA: TGCAGTGCCACTGGAAGCGGGAGGATCTGGTCCTACAATGAGCAGTTCTTC. Translation: CSATGSGRIWSYNEQFF.

The chain has TRBV3-1 and TRBJ2-7, with D perhaps matching TRBD1 (5 bases). The V gene's germline CDR1 is LGHDT and CDR2 YNNKEL (reference sequence). Trimming took off 4 bases at V and 5 bases at J, with 18 bases between the two ends. This CDR3 has 15 amino acids. CDR3 nucleotides: TGTGCCAGCAGCCGAAGACAGATAATAGGACACGAGCAGTACTTC. This encodes CASSRRQIIGHEQYF.